This is a list of T cell receptor beta chains from one sample in a study of shared clonotypes between healthy human individuals. TCRdb's copy holds only in-frame clones and misses some; the assay was immunoSEQ multiplex PCR. The table records 2,500,000 or so clones, roughly 93% of them present only once. Sequencing was done on a sample of naive CD4+ T cells from PBMCs. The origin of the receptors is a man younger than 35 in good health. Some clones in this sample may be carry-over from other donors' samples. The CDR3 runs from the conserved cysteine through the conserved F or W. D genes are given only for firm matches. Expanded clones are given a class, and other clones once, few, many or no size at all.

TRBJ2-7 TRBV19 . . TGTGCCAGTAGTCCGCACCCCGGGGTGGGCTACGAGCAGTACTTC CASSPHPGVGYEQYF
TRBJ2-1 TRBV30 . . TGTGCCTGGAGGGCGGAGAATGAGCAGTTCTTC CAWRAENEQFF
TRBJ2-2 TRBV18 . . TGTGCCAGCTCCACGATAACGAACACCGGGGAGCTGTTTTTT CASSTITNTGELFF
TRBJ1-1 TRBV6-1 . TRBD1 TGTGCCAGCAGTGCAAACAGGGGACACACTGAAGCTTTCTTT CASSANRGHTEAFF
TRBJ1-2 TRBV30 . TRBD1 TGTGCCTGGGCCGCAGGGGGGGCCAGACCTAACTATGGCTACACCTTC CAWAAGGARPNYGYTF
TRBJ1-2 TRBV28 . TRBD1 TGTGCCAGCAGCCTGACAGGGGACGGCTACACCTTC CASSLTGDGYTF
TRBJ2-2 TRBV6-1 . . TGTGCCAGCAGTGTCGGTAACACCGGGGAGCTGTTTTTT CASSVGNTGELFF
TRBJ1-5 TRBV7-2 . . TGTGCCAGCAGCCAGGCGTTCAATCAGCCCCAGCATTTT CASSQAFNQPQHF
TRBJ2-7 TRBV7-2 . TRBD2 TGTGCCAGCAGCTGGACTAGCGGGGGGTCGCCCTACGAGCAGTACTTC CASSWTSGGSPYEQYF
TRBJ1-3 TRBV5-4 once . TGTGCCAGCAGCTTGGACTCTCTCTCTGGAAACACCATATATTTT CASSLDSLSGNTIYF
TRBJ2-1 TRBV28 . TRBD2 TGTGCCAGCAGTTCAGGTGGACTAGCGGGATACAATGAGCAGTTCTTC CASSSGGLAGYNEQFF
TRBJ1-3 TRBV11-2 . . TGTGCCAGCAGCCCAAGGACCGTTTCTGGAAACACCATATATTTT CASSPRTVSGNTIYF
TRBJ1-1 TRBV28 . . TGTGCCAGCAGTTTAACAAACACTGAAGCTTTCTTT CASSLTNTEAFF
TRBJ1-2 TRBV18 . TRBD1 TGTGCCAGCTCACTGGGACAGTCTATGAGCTACACCTTC CASSLGQSMSYTF
TRBJ2-6 TRBV19 . . TGTGCCAGTAGGGGCTTGGCTTCTGGGGCCAACGTCCTGACTTTC CASRGLASGANVLTF
TRBJ2-3 TRBV5-4 . TRBD2 TGTGCCAGCAGCGGAGCGGGAGGGCCCGCAGATACGCAGTATTTT CASSGAGGPADTQYF
TRBJ2-7 TRBV15 . TRBD1 TGTGCCACCAGCACCGGACAGGGTTCCTACGAGCAGTACTTC CATSTGQGSYEQYF
TRBJ2-5 TRBV7-2 . . TGTGCCAGCAGCCCTGGAGTGGGCGGGGAGACCCAGTACTTC CASSPGVGGETQYF
TRBJ2-7 TRBV25-1 . . TGTGCCAGCAGTGAATCTTGGTGGGACGAGCAGTACTTC CASSESWWDEQYF
TRBJ2-7 TRBV29-1 . . TGCAGCGTCTCGATGCGGGTTGCCTACGAGCAGTACTTC CSVSMRVAYEQYF
TRBJ2-6 TRBV7-3 once . TGTGCCAGCAGCTTAACGGCGGGCGCCGGGGCCAACGTCCTGACTTTC CASSLTAGAGANVLTF
TRBJ2-3 TRBV5-1 . . TGCGCCAGCAGCTTGGCCGAGTATTGGGCCCCGGCGGATACGCAGTATTTT CASSLAEYWAPADTQYF
TRBJ2-2 TRBV2 . . TGTGCCAGCAGCGGGACCCCAGGCACCGGGGAGCTGTTTTTT CASSGTPGTGELFF
TRBJ2-5 TRBV29-1 . . TGCAGCGTTGAAGGGGATCAAGAGACCCAGTACTTC CSVEGDQETQYF
TRBJ1-2 TRBV28 . . TGTGCCAGCAGTCAGGTGGTCTATGGCTACACCTTC CASSQVVYGYTF
TRBJ1-4 TRBV30 . TRBD1 TGTGCCTGGGGTAGGACAGGGACTAGAACTAATGAAAAACTGTTTTTT CAWGRTGTRTNEKLFF
TRBJ2-3 TRBV5-1 . TRBD1 TGCGCCAGCAGGGGACAGGGTGAATTAGATACGCAGTATTTT CASRGQGELDTQYF
TRBJ1-1 TRBV18 . . TGTGCCAGCTCACCAAGTACGGGGGGGAACACTGAAGCTTTCTTT CASSPSTGGNTEAFF
TRBJ2-2 TRBV7-9 . . TGTGCCAGCAGCGCGACTACAGGTGCGAACACCGGGGAGCTGTTTTTT CASSATTGANTGELFF
TRBJ2-3 TRBV4-1 . . TGCGCCAGCAGCCGATCATGGGGGGATACGCAGTATTTT CASSRSWGDTQYF
TRBJ2-7 TRBV7-9 . . TGTGCCAGCAGCTTAGGCTCGGACGAGCAGTACTTC CASSLGSDEQYF
TRBJ2-7 TRBV28 . TRBD1 TGTGCCAGCAGTCCGGGACAGGGGTACGAGCAGTACTTC CASSPGQGYEQYF
TRBJ2-1 TRBV11-2 . TRBD2 TGTGCCAGCAGCTTAAGCGGGAGTAGCAATGAGCAGTTCTTC CASSLSGSSNEQFF
TRBJ2-3 TRBV6-5 . . TGTGCCAGCAGTTACTCGCTCCGGGCGAGCACAGATACGCAGTATTTT CASSYSLRASTDTQYF
TRBJ2-7 TRBV18 . TRBD1 TGTGCCAGCTCTCCTCCGGGACAGGCAAACTACGAGCAGTACTTC CASSPPGQANYEQYF
TRBJ1-1 TRBV6-5 . . TGTGCCAGCAGATACAGGAACACTGAAGCTTTCTTT CASRYRNTEAFF
TRBJ2-2 TRBV29-1 . TRBD1 TGCAGCGTCGTTGGGGACAGGGGGACCGGGGAGCTGTTTTTT CSVVGDRGTGELFF
TRBJ2-7 TRBV21-1 . . TGTGCCAGCAGCCGGGGACTAGCGGGCTCCTACGAGCAGTACTTC CASSRGLAGSYEQYF
TRBJ1-2 TRBV30 . . TGTGCCTGGAGTGGGAAAGTTTCTGTTCGCCACTATGGCTACACCTTC CAWSGKVSVRHYGYTF
TRBJ1-1 TRBV6-1 . . TGTGCCAGCAGTGTAGCTGGGACGGTGAACACTGAAGCTTTCTTT CASSVAGTVNTEAFF
TRBJ1-4 TRBV30 . . TGTGCCTACACCTTAAACGAAAAACTGTTTTTT CAYTLNEKLFF
TRBJ1-5 TRBV7-9 . TRBD1 TGTGCCAGCAGCTTAGCCTACAGGGGCGGTCAGCCCCAGCATTTT CASSLAYRGGQPQHF
TRBJ2-5 TRBV18 . . TGTGCCAGCTCACCCCCGGGACGGTCCCAAGAGACCCAGTACTTC CASSPPGRSQETQYF
TRBJ2-2 TRBV7-9 . . TGTGCCAGCAGCTTAGTCGGCGACGCCGGGGAGCTGTTTTTT CASSLVGDAGELFF
TRBJ2-5 TRBV7-6 . TRBD1 TGTGCCAGCAGCTCGGACAGGCCGGGCGAGACCCAGTACTTC CASSSDRPGETQYF
TRBJ1-5 TRBV5-1 . . TGCGCCAGCAGCTTGGACAGTAGCAATCAGCCCCAGCATTTT CASSLDSSNQPQHF
TRBJ2-7 TRBV7-3 once TRBD1 TGTGCCAGCAGCCAGGGACAGGGTGAGGGGCAGTACTTC CASSQGQGEGQYF
TRBJ2-7 TRBV27 . . TGTGCCAGCAGTTTATCGCTGACAGGGGAGGGCGAGCAGTACTTC CASSLSLTGEGEQYF
TRBJ1-3 TRBV5-1 . . TGCGCCAGCAGCTTGAAGCAGGGCAACTCTGGAAACACCATATATTTT CASSLKQGNSGNTIYF
TRBJ1-4 TRBV2 . . TGTGCCAGTACGCCGGGGACCGCCTCGGGGAGACTGTTTTTT CASTPGTASGRLFF
TRBJ2-7 TRBV5-1 . TRBD2 TGCGCCAGCAGCTTAACTAGCGGGGGGATATCCTACGAGCAGTACTTC CASSLTSGGISYEQYF